The clone carrying this T cell receptor beta chain was recorded a few times. The sample is drawn from a study of response to subunit inactivated influenza vaccine. TCRdb reprocessed the RT-PCR reads with MiXCR, giving one entry per CDR3 protein. The data show about 520,000 distinct CDR3 sequences, with roughly 25% seen just once and approximately 2% held by the top ten. Germline V gene lookup returns CDR1 DFQATT and CDR2 SNEGSKA (reference sequence). V lost 5 bases and J lost 2, with 16 bases in between. The CDR3 runs 14 residues. The specimen was CD4+ T cells sorted from PBMCs, collected roughly 5 days after vaccination. This receptor was identified in a man aged 50-59 years who received an inactivated influenza vaccine. V gene TRBV20-1 combines with J gene TRBJ2-7; D might be TRBD2 (7 bases). This CDR3 is CSALRGRGAYEQYF. The CDR3 DNA sequence: TGCAGTGCTCTCAGGGGTCGGGGGGCCTACGAGCAGTACTTC.